The 14 T cell receptor beta chains below all came from one sample that was sequenced in a study of T cells after yellow fever vaccination. TCRdb used MiXCR to reprocess the 5' RACE reads, holding one entry per CDR3 protein. The data hold just under 600,000 distinct CDR3 sequences, with about 13% observed a single time. Here the sequenced sample was PBMCs, taken on the day of the yellow fever booster vaccination. Receptors were obtained from a man aged 25-40 years who received the YFV17D yellow fever vaccine.

This clonotype was counted a few times. The CDR3 sequence is CASSLTGTANIQYF. DNA for the CDR3: TGTGCCAGCAGCTTAACTGGGACAGCGAACATTCAGTACTTC. The chain employs TRBV7-2 and TRBJ2-4; TRBD1 aligns across 7 bases. The V gene's germline CDR1 is SGHTA and CDR2 FQGNSA. J gave up 7 bases and V 2 bases, and 5 bases lay outside the gene matches. The CDR3 is 14 residues long.

This clonotype was seen only once. The chain joins TRBV7-6 to TRBJ2-1, with a weak D call TRBD2 (7 bases). The germline V gene encodes CDR1 SGHVS and CDR2 FNYEAQ. This CDR3 is built from 17 residues. V was trimmed by 4 bases and J by 1 base, leaving 17 bases between them. For the CDR3, the DNA is TGTGCCAGCAGCTCTGGCGGGGGCGGGACTTCCTACAATGAGCAGTTCTTC. It is translated as CASSSGGGGTSYNEQFF.

This clonotype was observed at least ten times. V gene TRBV28 combines with J gene TRBJ2-5; 11 nucleotides agree with TRBD2. V lost 8 bases to trimming and J lost 4 bases; unmatched junction nucleotides: 6. CDR1 and CDR2 (germline): MDHEN, SYDVKM. This CDR3 is 14 amino acids long. CDR3 nucleotide sequence: TGTGCCAGCCAACGACTAGCGGGAATAGAGACCCAGTACTTC. It yields the protein CASQRLAGIETQYF.

V is TRBV6-2 or TRBV6-3 and J is TRBJ1-1, with 8 bases identical to TRBD1. This CDR3 is 14 amino acids long. Germline V gene data show CDR1 as MNHEY and CDR2 as SVGEGT. With 6 bases clipped from V and 4 bases from J, the junction kept 7 bases outside the gene matches. The CDR3 DNA is TGTGCCAGCAGACCAGGGGGCCGGAGCACTGAAGCTTTCTTT. It encodes CASRPGGRSTEAFF.

A word on this clonotype: No DNA is shown, since the ends of the CDR3 on it are uncertain; the CDR3 is the one TCRdb lists. The chain has TRBV5-4 and TRBJ2-1; the D call in the table, TRBD2, was not verified against the DNA. The CDR3 spans 16 amino acids, including both terminal residues. CDR1 SGHNT and CDR2 YYREEE come from the germline V gene (reference sequence). The CDR3 here is CASSFGSGTSGMSLFF.

This clonotype was detected only once. In DNA form, the CDR3 reads TGTGCCAGCCACAGGGGCGCAGGAACTAGCTTTGTCAATGAGCAGTTCTTC. Its protein product is CASHRGAGTSFVNEQFF. This chain joins TRBV19 and TRBJ2-1, with D tentatively TRBD1 (7 bases). V was trimmed by 9 bases and J by 6 bases, leaving 27 bases between them. In germline, CDR1 is LNHDA, CDR2 SQIVND (reference sequence). This CDR3 has 17 amino acids.

A single count supports this clonotype. One end of the junction varies from germline; a read error may be responsible. V gene TRBV14 combines with J gene TRBJ2-2; TRBD2 aligns across 10 bases. Germline CDR1 reads SGHDN; CDR2 reads FVKESK. The CDR3 consists of 17 residues. CDR3 sequence (DNA): TGTGCCAGCAGCCGGCCGGGACTAGCGAGCAACATCGGGGAGCTGTTTTTT. Protein product: CASSRPGLASNIGELFF.

The gene calls are TRBV18 and TRBJ1-6; D is possibly TRBD1 (5 bases). The germline V gene encodes CDR1 KGHSH and CDR2 LQKENI. CDR3 length equals 14 residues. Trimming took 1 base from V and 9 from J, leaving 10 bases between them. CDR3 sequence (DNA): TGTGCCAGCTCACCACAAACAGGATTTTCACCCCTCCACTTT. Translation gives CASSPQTGFSPLHF.

This chain links TRBV20-1 with TRBJ2-2, with D perhaps TRBD1 (5 bases). Germline CDR1 reads DFQATT; CDR2 reads SNEGSKA (reference sequence). The CDR3 covers 12 residues. The V end was cut by 5 bases, the J end by 7 bases, with 11 bases between. Here the CDR3 DNA reads TGCAGTGCTGCGTCAGGGTTCGGGGAGCTGTTTTTT. It translates to CSAASGFGELFF.

J is TRBJ2-3 and V is TRBV4-3; tentative D call: TRBD1 (5 bases). CDR1 LGHNA and CDR2 YSLEER come from the germline V gene. CDR3 length: 16 residues. V dropped 4 bases and J dropped 0 bases, with 14 bases sitting between them. CDR3 amino acids: CASSRGRTSSTDTQYF. The CDR3 nucleotides read TGCGCCAGCAGCCGGGGCCGGACGAGTAGCACAGATACGCAGTATTTT.

This clonotype was counted a few times. V gene TRBV14 combines with J gene TRBJ2-5; D may be TRBD2 (5 bases). CDR1 is SGHDN and CDR2 is FVKESK in the germline V gene. The ends were cut back, 4 bases at V and 2 bases at J, with 14 bases in the middle. The length of the CDR3 is 15 residues. CDR3 bases: TGTGCCAGCAGCCGGGAACCGCCGGGGCAAGAGACCCAGTACTTC. It specifies CASSREPPGQETQYF.

This chain connects TRBV11-2 to TRBJ2-5; no definite D call. Germline assignment: CDR1 SGHAT and CDR2 FQNNGV. This CDR3 region has 14 residues. Trimming cost V 4 bases and J 4 bases, with 13 bases left between them. The CDR3 spells CASSSRAERETQYF. In DNA, the CDR3 is TGTGCCAGCAGCTCTCGGGCCGAGAGAGAGACCCAGTACTTC.

This clonotype was picked up a small number of times. The V gene is TRBV5-4, the J gene TRBJ1-3; D remains unclear. Germline CDR1 SGHNT, CDR2 YYREEE (reference sequence). The CDR3 covers 14 residues. V was clipped by 2 bases and J by 0 bases, with 6 bases between them. The CDR3 DNA is TGTGCCAGCAGCTTTATGAGCTCTGGAAACACCATATATTTT. Translated, it gives CASSFMSSGNTIYF.

This clonotype was detected only a few times. The genes are TRBV11-2 and TRBJ2-3, with 10 bases fitting TRBD2. Losses at the gene ends were 5 bases for V and 0 bases for J; bases not matched to a gene: 8. From germline, CDR1 is SGHAT and CDR2 FQNNGV. The CDR3 covers 17 residues. This chain's CDR3 is CASSPGLATTSTDTQYF. CDR3 nucleotide sequence: TGTGCCAGCAGCCCGGGACTAGCGACCACTAGCACAGATACGCAGTATTTT. The variable domain in full, completed from reference TRBV11-2 and TRBJ2-3, reads EAGVAQSPRYKIIEKRQSVAFWCNPISGHATLYWYQQILGQGPKLLIQFQNNGVVDDSQLPKDRFSAERLKGVDSTLKIQPAKLEDSAVYLCASSPGLATTSTDTQYFGPGTRLTVL.